These T cell receptor beta chains were read from a single sample in a study of T cells after posttransplantation cyclophosphamide. Only in-frame clones appear in the TCRdb table, and some are missing; sequencing was by immunoSEQ multiplex PCR. The table includes approximately 26,000 clones, about nine tenths detected once. What was sequenced was PBMCs. The receptors were sampled from a man over 45. The CDR3 runs from the conserved cysteine through the conserved F or W. D genes are given only for firm matches. The size entry is marked missing in some rows and otherwise reads once, few, many or a size class.

>TRBJ1-6|NA|TRBV28|NA
TGTGCCAGCAGTTTTCCAGGGGATAATTCACCCCTCCACTTT
CASSFPGDNSPLHF
>TRBJ2-7|NA|TRBV29-1|NA
TGCAGCGTTGAGGGAGCTTTCGGCGAGCAGTACTTC
CSVEGAFGEQYF
>TRBJ2-4|NA|TRBV28|once
TGTGCCAGCAGTTTAAAAGGAGGCAAAAACATTCAGTACTTC
CASSLKGGKNIQYF
>TRBJ2-7|NA|TRBV11-3|NA
TGTGCCAGCAGCCTCACCTGGGCCCAAACCTACGAGCAGTACTTC
CASSLTWAQTYEQYF
>TRBJ2-3|TRBD2|TRBV10-3|NA
TGTGCCTCAAGACTAGCGGGGGTGAGCACAGATACGCAGTATTTT
CASRLAGVSTDTQYF
>TRBJ2-7|NA|TRBV11-3|NA
TGTGCCAGCAGCTTTTATTACGAGCAGTACTTC
CASSFYYEQYF
>TRBJ2-7|TRBD2|TRBV7-2|once
TGTGCCAGCAGCTTAGACGGGGGGTCCTACGAGCAGTACTTC
CASSLDGGSYEQYF
>TRBJ1-2|NA|TRBV4-2|NA
TGTGCCAGCAGCCAAGAATGGAGCCTCCAGGGGTCGACCTACACCTTC
CASSQEWSLQGSTYTF
>TRBJ1-1|NA|TRBV30|NA
TGTGCCTGGAGTCCCCGGTCGAACACTGAAGCTTTCTTT
CAWSPRSNTEAFF
>TRBJ1-1|NA|TRBV28|NA
TGTGCCAGCAGTTTCAGGGGTCCCTCGGACACTGAAGCTTTCTTT
CASSFRGPSDTEAFF
>TRBJ2-7|NA|TRBV9|NA
TGTGCCAGCAGCGTCAGAATAAACTCCTACGAGCAGTACTTC
CASSVRINSYEQYF
>TRBJ1-6|NA|TRBV6-1|NA
TGTGCCAGCGTCTCAGGGAACTCCTATAATTCACCCCTCCACTTT
CASVSGNSYNSPLHF
>TRBJ1-5|NA|TRBV6-6|NA
TGTGCCAGCAAGGGGGGGGCAGGCAATCAGCCCCAGCATTTT
CASKGGAGNQPQHF
>TRBJ2-6|NA|TRBV7-8|NA
TGTGCCAGCAGCTTAGTGGAGGGGGCCAACGTCCTGACTTTC
CASSLVEGANVLTF
>TRBJ2-1|TRBD2|TRBV5-1|NA
TGCGCCAGCAGCTTGGGTTCGGCTAGCGGGAATGGGGATGAGCAGTTCTTC
CASSLGSASGNGDEQFF
>TRBJ2-1|NA|TRBV29-1|NA
TGCAGCGTTGAAGGTCTCAGCTTGCGTGTGGGGAGCTCCTACAATGAGCAGTTCTTC
CSVEGLSLRVGSSYNEQFF
>TRBJ2-1|TRBD1|TRBV7-2|NA
TGTGCCAGCAGCTCGTCGACCGGGACAGGGCAGTTCTTC
CASSSSTGTGQFF
>TRBJ1-2|NA|TRBV11-3|NA
TGTGCCAGCAGCCTGGGGCCGTTGGGCTATGGCTACACCTTC
CASSLGPLGYGYTF
>TRBJ2-7|NA|TRBV7-9|NA
TGTGCCAGCAGCTTAGTATACAGCTACGAGCAGTACTTC
CASSLVYSYEQYF
>TRBJ2-1|TRBD2|TRBV4-2|NA
TGTGCCAGCAGCCAAGCATTCGGACTAGCAGGATACAATGAGCAGTTCTTC
CASSQAFGLAGYNEQFF
>TRBJ1-1|TRBD1|TRBV2|NA
TGTGCCAGCAGTTTAGGACAGGGAAGGATGAACACTGAAGCTTTCTTT
CASSLGQGRMNTEAFF
>TRBJ1-5|NA|TRBV9|NA
TGTGCCAGCAGCCCGGGGCGGGAAGGGCAGCCCCAGCATTTT
CASSPGREGQPQHF
>TRBJ1-4|TRBD1|TRBV7-9|medium-sized
TGTGCCAGCAGCTTAGGACAGGGGAGGGCAACTAATGAAAAACTGTTTTTT
CASSLGQGRATNEKLFF
>TRBJ2-1|TRBD2|TRBV10-3|NA
TGTGCCATCAGTGAGTCTTTGAGCGGGGGGTACAATGAGCAGTTCTTC
CAISESLSGGYNEQFF
>TRBJ1-2|NA|TRBV7-2|NA
TGTGCCAGCAGCTTAGAAGGGGTTAGGCCCGGCGATGGCTACACCTTC
CASSLEGVRPGDGYTF
>TRBJ2-1|NA|TRBV5-1|NA
TGCGCCAGCAGCTTGCTAGATTTCAACAATGAGCAGTTCTTC
CASSLLDFNNEQFF
>TRBJ1-1|NA|TRBV14|once
TGTGCCAGCAGCCAGGACTTATACACTGAAGCTTTCTTT
CASSQDLYTEAFF
>TRBJ1-2|NA|TRBV29-1|NA
TGCAGCGTTGAGGGCATAGGAGGAGGCTACACCTTC
CSVEGIGGGYTF
>TRBJ2-2|NA|TRBV11-2|NA
TGTGCCAGCAGCTTAGATCCGGGAAACACCGGGGAGCTGTTTTTT
CASSLDPGNTGELFF
>TRBJ1-3|NA|TRBV14|NA
TGTGCCAGCAGCCAAGATGTCGGCGGGGTGTCTGGAAACACCATATATTTT
CASSQDVGGVSGNTIYF
>TRBJ2-1|TRBD2|TRBV7-3|NA
TGTGCCAGCAGCTTTGGCGGGGGGAGCTCCTACAATGAGCAGTTCTTC
CASSFGGGSSYNEQFF
>TRBJ2-2|NA|TRBV21-1|NA
TGTGCCTGCCGAGCGTTAAACCTGATAGCGGGGAACACCGGGGAGCTGTTTTTT
CACRALNLIAGNTGELFF
>TRBJ2-3|NA|TRBV6-7|NA
TGTGCCAGCAGTTACTCGATGATAGCGTGGACGGCAGATACGCAGTATTTT
CASSYSMIAWTADTQYF
>TRBJ2-1|NA|TRBV7-9|NA
TGTGCCAGCAGCTTATTCCCCCCCCGGGACAATGAGCAGTTCTTC
CASSLFPPRDNEQFF
>TRBJ1-4|NA|TRBV4-1|NA
TGCGCCAGCAGCCCATCCCACAAAAAACTGTTTTTT
CASSPSHKKLFF
>TRBJ2-1|TRBD2|TRBV14|NA
TGTGCCAGCAGCCAACGTCGGGGGGAGGTGATTAATGAGCAGTTCTTC
CASSQRRGEVINEQFF
>TRBJ2-5|TRBD1|TRBV16|NA
TGTGCCAGCAGCCCCGGGACAGGGCAAGAGACCCAGTACTTC
CASSPGTGQETQYF
>TRBJ1-1|NA|TRBV7-9|NA
TGTGCCAGCAGCTTGGCCGAAGCTTTCTTT
CASSLAEAFF
>TRBJ2-7|NA|TRBV29-1|NA
TGCAGCGTTGGGGTGGACATTTCCGAGCAGTACTTC
CSVGVDISEQYF
>TRBJ2-3|NA|TRBV12-5|NA
TGTGCTAGTGGTTTTTCGTATAGCACAGATACGCAGTATTTT
CASGFSYSTDTQYF
>TRBJ2-6|NA|TRBV5-6|NA
TGTGCCAGCAGCTTGGGTCTGGGGAGCTCTGGGGCCAACGTCCTGACTTTC
CASSLGLGSSGANVLTF
>TRBJ2-6|NA|TRBV5-1|once
TGCGCCAGCAGGGATGGAGGGGCAGGGGCCAACGTCCTGACTTTC
CASRDGGAGANVLTF
>TRBJ2-1|TRBD2|TRBV5-1|NA
TGCGCCAGCAGCTTGGGCGGGAGCTCCTACAATGAGCAGTTCTTC
CASSLGGSSYNEQFF
>TRBJ2-5|NA|TRBV5-1|NA
TGCGCCAGCAGCTTGGGCGCGGGGAGTTTGGAGACCCAGTACTTC
CASSLGAGSLETQYF